This entry lists 7 T cell receptor beta chains sequenced from one sample in a study of naive and memory T cell subsets. What these receptors recognize is not known. The beta constant-region primer was an equimolar mix of two oligonucleotides covering TRBC1 and TRBC2. Ligated cDNA was amplified by four rounds of PCR with nested alpha and beta constant-region primers and SP2. MiXCR, applied by TCRdb to the UMI-ligation and nested PCR reads, yields one record per CDR3 protein. The profile shows roughly 100,000 distinct CDR3 sequences, roughly 15% of them singletons. Whole-study findings and limits: Especially in CD8 cells, naive repertoires contained a few larger clonotypes, possibly CD45RA-re-expressing memory cells.

Sequencing was done on a sample of naive CD8+ T cells from blood. The receptor source for this set is a human donor in good health.

This clonotype was recorded at least ten times. The chain employs TRBV24-1 and TRBJ1-1; D is unresolved. The length of the CDR3 is 13 residues. The germline V gene has CDR1 KGHDR and CDR2 SFDVKD. V lost 2 bases and J lost 1, with 4 bases in between. CDR3 sequence: CATSDYTNTEAFF. The CDR3 DNA sequence: TGTGCCACCAGTGATTATACGAACACTGAAGCTTTCTTT.

The J gene is TRBJ2-7, the V gene TRBV12-3 or TRBV12-4, with D possibly being TRBD2 (5 bases). Trimming shortened V by 5 bases and J by 0 bases, and 17 bases separated the two germline ends. The CDR3 has 16 amino acids. DNA for the CDR3: TGTGCCAGCAGTCTATCCACCCGGGAAGCCTCCTACGAGCAGTACTTC. This translates into CASSLSTREASYEQYF.

The rearrangement joins TRBV29-1 to TRBJ2-3, with D possibly matching TRBD1 (5 bases). The V and J ends lost 1 base and 0 bases respectively, with 5 bases between them. Germline V gene data show CDR1 as SQVTM and CDR2 as ANQGSEA. The CDR3 has 13 residues. The CDR3 nucleotides are TGCAGCGTTGAAGCAGGGAGCACAGATACGCAGTATTTT. Translated: CSVEAGSTDTQYF.

This clonotype was detected a few times. This chain joins TRBV3-1 and TRBJ2-3; possibly TRBD2 for D (6 bases). Germline V gene lookup returns CDR1 LGHDT and CDR2 YNNKEL (reference sequence). Trimming pared 0 bases from V and 6 bases from J, leaving 13 bases between. The CDR3 consists of 15 residues. The CDR3 region is CASSQDRASVDTQYF. CDR3 nucleotide sequence: TGTGCCAGCAGCCAAGATCGAGCTAGCGTGGATACGCAGTATTTT.

This clonotype occurred a few times. V is TRBV6-5 and J is TRBJ2-1, with a possible D match to TRBD2 (5 bases). The germline gives CDR1 MNHEY, CDR2 SVGAGI. The CDR3 covers 14 residues. The V gene lost 6 bases and the J gene lost 4 bases, with 13 bases spanning the gap. The chain's CDR3 is CASSRSTRYNEQFF. The CDR3 DNA is TGTGCCAGCAGCCGCTCCACTAGGTACAATGAGCAGTTCTTC.

The rearrangement links TRBV12-3 or TRBV12-4 to TRBJ2-2; D uncertain. V lost 6 bases and J lost 6, with 11 bases in between. The length of the CDR3 is 13 residues. Here the CDR3 reads CASRSIGPGELFF. Here the CDR3 DNA reads TGTGCCAGCAGGTCGATAGGGCCCGGGGAGCTGTTTTTT.

This clonotype turned up a few times. The gene calls are TRBV7-8 and TRBJ2-7; D might be TRBD2 (5 bases). CDR1 SGHVS and CDR2 FQNEAQ come from the germline V gene. This CDR3 region has 14 residues. The V and J ends lost 5 bases and 2 bases respectively, with 13 bases between them. CDR3 amino acids: CASSKDGNTYEQYF. Here the CDR3 DNA reads TGTGCCAGCAGCAAAGACGGGAACACCTACGAGCAGTACTTC.